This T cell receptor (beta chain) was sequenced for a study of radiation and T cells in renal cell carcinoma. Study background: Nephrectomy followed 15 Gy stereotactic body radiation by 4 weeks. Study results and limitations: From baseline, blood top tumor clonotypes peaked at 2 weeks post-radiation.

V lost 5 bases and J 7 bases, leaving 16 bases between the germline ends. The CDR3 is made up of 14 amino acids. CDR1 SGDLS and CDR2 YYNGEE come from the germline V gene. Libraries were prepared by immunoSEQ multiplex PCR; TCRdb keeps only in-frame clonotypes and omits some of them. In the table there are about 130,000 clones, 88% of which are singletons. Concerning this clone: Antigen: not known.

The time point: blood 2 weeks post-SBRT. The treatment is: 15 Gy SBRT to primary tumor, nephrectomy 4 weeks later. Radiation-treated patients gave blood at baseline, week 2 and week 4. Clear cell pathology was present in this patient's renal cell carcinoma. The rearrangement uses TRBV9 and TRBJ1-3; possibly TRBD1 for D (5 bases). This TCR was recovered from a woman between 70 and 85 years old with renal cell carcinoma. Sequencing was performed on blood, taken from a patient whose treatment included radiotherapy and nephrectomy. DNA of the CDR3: TGTGCCAGCAGTGTGACAGCTGAGAGGAACACCATATATTTT. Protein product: CASSVTAERNTIYF. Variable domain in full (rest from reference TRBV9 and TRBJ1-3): DSGVTQTPKHLITATGQRVTLRCSPRSGDLSVYWYQQSLDQGLQFLIQYYNGEERAKGNILERFSAQQFPDLHSELNLSSLELGDSALYFCASSVTAERNTIYFGEGSWLTVV.